This entry lists 12 T cell receptor beta chains sequenced from one sample in a study of T-cell reconstitution after alpha-beta-depleted transplantation in children. Unique molecular identifiers were built into the TCRbeta library. TCRdb re-called the PCR reads with MiXCR, one entry per CDR3 protein. This table holds about 130,000 distinct CDR3 sequences, about 9.9% found once. The sample in question was PBMCs, mostly from graft donor cells, obtained 180 days after TCRalphabeta/CD19-depleted stem cell transplant. Receptor source: a girl under two years old who had a stem cell transplant for combined immunodeficiency, so the T cells may come from the graft donor.

The rearrangement uses TRBV12-3 or TRBV12-4 and TRBJ2-5; the D gene is possibly TRBD1 (6 bases). Trimming stripped 6 bases from V and 1 base from J, with 12 bases between. The CDR3 length is 14 residues. The CDR3 protein is CASRVGQFQETQYF. DNA for the CDR3: TGTGCCAGCAGGGTCGGACAGTTCCAAGAGACCCAGTACTTC.

This clonotype was observed at least ten times. The chain couples TRBV5-1 to TRBJ2-1; TRBD1 matches 9 bases. The V gene's germline CDR1 is SGHRS and CDR2 YFSETQ. Trimming cost V 4 bases and J 0 bases; bases outside gene matches: 2. The CDR3 extends over 15 amino acids. The CDR3 protein is CASSPGQGSYNEQFF. DNA for the CDR3: TGCGCCAGCAGCCCGGGACAGGGCTCCTACAATGAGCAGTTCTTC.

This clonotype was detected only a few times. This chain joins TRBV4-1 and TRBJ1-1; D not resolved. The CDR3 is 13 amino acids. With 1 base removed from V and 5 bases from J, the gap between germline ends came to 8 bases. Germline V gene data show CDR1 as MGHRA and CDR2 as YSYEKL. The CDR3 nucleotides are TGCGCCAGCAGCCAAGTCGGATGGACTGAAGCTTTCTTT. This gives the protein CASSQVGWTEAFF.

This clonotype was detected only a few times. V gene TRBV10-3 combines with J gene TRBJ2-5; tentatively, D is TRBD2 (6 bases). The CDR3 sequence is 13 residues long. V lost 7 bases to trimming and J lost 5 bases, with 14 bases between them. CDR1 ENHRY and CDR2 SYGVKD come from the germline V gene. The CDR3 DNA reads TGTGCCATCAAACGGCGGGACCGGGAGACCCAGTACTTC. Its protein product is CAIKRRDRETQYF.

This clonotype has ten or more counts. The J gene is TRBJ2-7, the V gene TRBV5-6; maybe TRBD2 (7 bases). V lost 2 bases, J lost 7 bases, and 19 bases lay in between. The CDR3 extends over 15 amino acids. Germline CDR1 is SGHDT and CDR2 is YYEEEE. CDR3 sequence (DNA): TGTGCCAGCAGCTTACAGGGACTATTATTTGAGGAGCAGTACTTC. The encoded protein is CASSLQGLLFEEQYF.

This chain joins TRBV11-2 and TRBJ2-5; 12 bases line up with TRBD2. The germline gives CDR1 SGHAT, CDR2 FQNNGV. The length of the CDR3 is 15 residues. Trimming took 0 bases from V and 4 from J; bases not matched to a gene: 0. In DNA, the CDR3 is TGTGCCAGCAGCTTAGAGGGACTAGCGGGAGAGACCCAGTACTTC. Translating gives CASSLEGLAGETQYF.

There are a few counts of this clonotype. This rearrangement joins TRBV3-1 to TRBJ2-2; D is perhaps TRBD2 (6 bases). This CDR3 is 13 amino acids long. The V gene's germline CDR1 is LGHDT and CDR2 YNNKEL (reference sequence). V shed 2 bases and J shed 6 bases, with 7 bases lying between them. CDR3 sequence (DNA): TGTGCCAGCAGCCAAACTAGCCCCGGGGAGCTGTTTTTT. It codes for CASSQTSPGELFF.

This clonotype was detected many times. In nucleotides, the CDR3 is TGTGCCAGCAGCTTTGTTATAGATACGCAGTATTTT. Its protein product is CASSFVIDTQYF. The chain uses TRBV7-2 and TRBJ2-3; D is uncertain. Germline CDR1 reads SGHTA; CDR2 reads FQGNSA. V was trimmed by 3 bases and J by 5 bases, leaving 6 bases between them. The CDR3 spans 12 residues.

The rearrangement uses TRBV5-5 and TRBJ2-5, with D perhaps TRBD1 (6 bases). Between the trimmed V and J ends, which lost 0 bases and 5 bases, there was a span of 14 bases. Germline V gene sequence: CDR1 SGHKS, CDR2 YYEKEE (reference sequence). The CDR3 loop spans 15 amino acids. The CDR3 here is CASSLGLQGGETQYF. CDR3 sequence (DNA): TGTGCCAGCAGCTTGGGATTACAAGGGGGTGAGACCCAGTACTTC.

V and J are TRBV5-5 and TRBJ2-3; 8 bases fit TRBD1. From germline, CDR1 is SGHKS and CDR2 YYEKEE (reference sequence). The CDR3 loop spans 16 amino acids. V shed 0 bases, J shed 4 bases, and the junction held 7 bases outside the gene matches. In DNA form, the CDR3 reads TGTGCCAGCAGCTTGGGGCCAGGGGGCTTTTCAGATACGCAGTATTTT. Translation gives CASSLGPGGFSDTQYF.

This clonotype was counted only a few times. The chain recombines TRBV20-1 with TRBJ2-7; 7 bases agree with TRBD1. The CDR3 covers 15 residues. Looked up from germline, CDR1 is DFQATT and CDR2 is SNEGSKA (reference sequence). After removal of 3 bases from V and 1 base from J, the junction contained 9 bases not matched to a gene. The CDR3: CSARLQGIGSYEQYF. CDR3 nucleotide sequence: TGCAGTGCTAGGCTACAGGGGATAGGGTCCTACGAGCAGTACTTC.

This sequence joins TRBV20-1 and TRBJ2-3; 11 bases match TRBD2. The germline V gene encodes CDR1 DFQATT and CDR2 SNEGSKA (reference sequence). V lost 0 bases, J lost 0 bases, and 26 bases stayed unmatched. This CDR3 region has 24 residues. CDR3 DNA sequence: TGCAGTGCTAGAGATCCAAAAAAACCGGGACTAGCGGTAGTATTGCGTTCTAGCACAGATACGCAGTATTTT. Translated: CSARDPKKPGLAVVLRSSTDTQYF.